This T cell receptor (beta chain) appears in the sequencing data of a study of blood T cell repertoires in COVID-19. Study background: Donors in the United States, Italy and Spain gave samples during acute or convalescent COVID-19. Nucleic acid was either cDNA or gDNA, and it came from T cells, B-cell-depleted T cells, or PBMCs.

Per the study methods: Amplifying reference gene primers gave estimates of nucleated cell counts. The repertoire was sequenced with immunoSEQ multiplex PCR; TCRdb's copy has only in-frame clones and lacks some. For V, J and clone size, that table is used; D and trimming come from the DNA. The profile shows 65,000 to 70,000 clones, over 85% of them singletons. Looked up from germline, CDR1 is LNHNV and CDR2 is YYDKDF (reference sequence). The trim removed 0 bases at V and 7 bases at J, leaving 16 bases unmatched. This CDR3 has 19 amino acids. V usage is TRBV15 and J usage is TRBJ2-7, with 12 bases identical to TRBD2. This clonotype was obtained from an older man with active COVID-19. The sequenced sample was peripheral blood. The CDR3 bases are TGTGCCACCAGCAGAGATGGGGGACTAGCGGGCGCCTCTGCGGGGGAGCAGTACTTC. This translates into CATSRDGGLAGASAGEQYF.